A single sample gave rise to the 8 T cell receptor beta chains below, sequenced in a study of regulatory T cells in long-lasting Graves disease. Time point given: newly diagnosed GD, antithyroid drugs for less than 3 months. The TCR library used RNA extracted from PBMCs. Construction of TCR beta libraries relied on iRepertoire HTBI primers and on Arm-PCR targeting CDR3 regions. TCRdb redid the calling of the multiplex PCR reads with MiXCR, one entry per CDR3 protein. The sample holds under 450,000 distinct CDR3 sequences, 15% to 20% seen once. These data also formed part of another study, on T cells in Graves' hyperthyroidism and ophthalmopathy.

The sequencing here drew on peripheral blood mononuclear cells (PBMCs), taken at new diagnosis, from a patient treated with antithyroid drugs. All receptors derive from a young woman with Graves disease.

This clonotype has a count of ten or more. The chain couples TRBV29-1 to TRBJ2-3; TRBD2 agrees at 11 bases. This CDR3 region has 15 residues. The V and J ends lost 3 bases and 3 bases, in that order; junction bases with no gene match: 5. The germline V gene has CDR1 SQVTM and CDR2 ANQGSEA. CDR3 nucleotides: TGCAGCGTTGACCCGCTAGCGGGGGGTACAGATACGCAGTATTTT. Translation gives CSVDPLAGGTDTQYF.

This clonotype has more than one count but fewer than ten. A much larger clone differs by one base, so this may be a read error. V and J are TRBV30 and TRBJ2-1; D is unresolved. V was trimmed by 1 base and J by 5 bases, leaving 6 bases between them. Looked up from germline, CDR1 is GTSNPN and CDR2 is SVGIG (reference sequence). The CDR3 loop spans 12 amino acids. The CDR3: CAWSESHNEQFF. As DNA, the CDR3 is TGTGCCTGGAGTGAGTCTCACAATGAGCAGTTCTTC.

This clonotype was detected only a few times. The gene calls are TRBV6-2 or TRBV6-3 and TRBJ2-2, with TRBD1 matching 10 bases. Germline CDR1 and CDR2: MNHEY and SVGEGT. This CDR3 contains 17 residues. Losses at the gene ends were 5 bases for V and 7 bases for J; bases not matched to a gene: 13. CDR3 sequence: CASSNGGQGPGSGELFF. Here the CDR3 DNA reads TGTGCCAGCAGTAACGGGGGACAGGGGCCTGGGAGCGGGGAGCTGTTTTTT.

This clonotype was counted at least ten times. The chain employs TRBV20-1 and TRBJ2-1; TRBD2 agrees at 8 bases. Germline lookup yields CDR1 DFQATT and CDR2 SNEGSKA (reference sequence). The CDR3 is 13 residues long. The V segment lost 3 bases and the J segment 7 bases; nucleotides outside the gene matches: 5. The CDR3 sequence: CSASPGGGNEQFF. In DNA, the CDR3 is TGCAGTGCTAGTCCCGGGGGGGGGAATGAGCAGTTCTTC.

In the case of this clonotype: With a much larger clone just one base away, this may be a read error. V usage is TRBV7-2 and J usage is TRBJ2-7; 13 bases line up with TRBD2. The CDR3 contains 16 residues. Germline CDR1 is SGHTA and CDR2 is FQGNSA. V gave up 4 bases and J gave up 7 bases; unmatched junction bases: 10. The CDR3 nucleotides are TGTGCCAGCAGCTCATCAGGACTAGCGGGGGCTTGGGAGCAGTACTTC. Its translation: CASSSSGLAGAWEQYF.

This clonotype was detected many times. This chain connects TRBV11-3 to TRBJ2-3, with 12 bases that match TRBD2. Germline CDR1 and CDR2: SGHNT and YENEEA. The CDR3 sequence is 15 residues long. J was trimmed by 2 bases and V by 5 bases; bases with no gene match: 2. The CDR3 DNA follows: TGTGCCAGCAGCCGGACTAGCGGGATCACAGATACGCAGTATTTT. It translates to CASSRTSGITDTQYF.

This clonotype showed up just a few times. J is TRBJ2-2 and V is TRBV6-1; 9 bases are shared with TRBD2. V lost 6 bases and J lost 7; bases outside the gene matches: 9. From germline, CDR1 is MNHNS and CDR2 SASEGT. CDR3 length: 15 residues. For the CDR3, the DNA is TGTGCCAGCAGCCGGGTAGCGGGAGACCTCGGGGAGCTGTTTTTT. Encoded protein: CASSRVAGDLGELFF.

This clonotype has a count of ten or more. The chain carries TRBV7-2 and TRBJ2-6; D call uncertain. The germline V and J ends were trimmed by 5 bases and 1 base, with 9 bases remaining between them. The CDR3 length is 15 residues. CDR1 SGHTA and CDR2 FQGNSA come from the germline V gene. The CDR3 loop is CASSHGKSGANVLTF. CDR3 in DNA: TGTGCCAGCAGCCATGGAAAATCTGGGGCCAACGTCCTGACTTTC.